These 12 T cell receptor beta chains were all obtained from the same sample, sequenced in a study of T cell repertoires in cytomegalovirus infection. From the reads, TCRdb called clonotypes with MiXCR, one entry per CDR3 protein. The sample shows about 100,000 distinct CDR3 sequences, under 55% of them seen only once. Their cognate antigens are unknown. This specimen consisted of CD8+ T cells from cultured PBMCs, obtained from culture after CMV antigen stimulation. The receptors come from a human donor in good health (CMV status not recorded). Some clones in this sample may be carry-over from other donors' samples.

There are a few counts of this clonotype. V is TRBV5-6 and J is TRBJ1-1; D gene uncertain. CDR3 length equals 14 residues. V lost 0 bases and J lost 7, with 13 bases in between. Germline V lookup: CDR1 SGHDT, CDR2 YYEEEE. The CDR3 is CASSLGPEAFEAFF. DNA for the CDR3: TGTGCCAGCAGCTTGGGACCAGAGGCCTTTGAAGCTTTCTTT. Variable domain in full (rest from reference TRBV5-6 and TRBJ1-1): DAGVTQSPTHLIKTRGQQVTLRCSPKSGHDTVSWYQQALGQGPQFIFQYYEEEERQRGNFPDRFSGHQFPNYSSELNVNALLLGDSALYLCASSLGPEAFEAFFGQGTRLTVV.

This clonotype has more than one count but fewer than ten. J is TRBJ2-2 and V is TRBV19; perhaps D is TRBD1 or TRBD2 (5 bases each). The CDR3 is made up of 16 amino acids. Germline assignment: CDR1 LNHDA and CDR2 SQIVND (reference sequence). V was cut by 1 base and J by 3 bases, with 12 bases left in between. The CDR3 region has the DNA TGTGCCAGTAGTATAGTTCGGGACCCACACACCGGGGAGCTGTTTTTT. The encoded protein is CASSIVRDPHTGELFF.

V is TRBV14 and J is TRBJ1-1; D is unclear. Per the germline V gene, CDR1 is SGHDN and CDR2 is FVKESK. CDR3 length: 15 amino acids. Trimming shortened V by 2 bases and J by 2 bases, and 12 bases separated the two germline ends. CDR3 protein: CASSQPSGENTEAFF. The DNA for the CDR3 is TGTGCCAGCAGCCAACCCTCAGGAGAAAACACTGAAGCTTTCTTT.

The chain has TRBV19 and TRBJ1-5; D unclear. Per germline, CDR1 LNHDA and CDR2 SQIVND (reference sequence). The V end lost 3 bases, the J end lost 0 bases, and 9 bases lay between the germline ends. The CDR3 spans 15 residues. CDR3 amino acids: CASSITSNSNQPQHF. The CDR3 DNA sequence: TGTGCCAGTAGTATTACCAGCAATAGCAATCAGCCCCAGCATTTT.

This clonotype was seen a handful of times. The chain recombines TRBV19 with TRBJ1-5; D unresolved. The CDR3 consists of 15 residues. V was pared by 3 bases and J by 0 bases, with 9 bases between. Germline V gene lookup returns CDR1 LNHDA and CDR2 SQIVND (reference sequence). CDR3 sequence: CASSMVEYSNQPQHF. The DNA of the CDR3 is TGTGCCAGTAGTATGGTGGAGTATAGCAATCAGCCCCAGCATTTT.

This clonotype was seen only a few times. The CDR3 DNA reads as TGTGCCAGCAGTTCGACCCGGGACTTTCGGTCCTACGAGCAGTACTTC. Its translation is CASSSTRDFRSYEQYF. The rearrangement joins TRBV28 to TRBJ2-7; the D gene is possibly TRBD2 (6 bases). V gave up 4 bases and J gave up 1 base, with 17 bases separating them. The CDR3 has 16 amino acids. Germline assignment: CDR1 MDHEN and CDR2 SYDVKM.

This clonotype occurred a few times. The CDR3 loop is CASSLWDRDQPQHF. The DNA for the CDR3 is TGTGCCAGCAGTTTATGGGACAGGGACCAGCCCCAGCATTTT. The genes are TRBV12-3 or TRBV12-4 and TRBJ1-5, with TRBD1 matching over 9 bases. The CDR3 is 14 amino acids. The J segment lost 7 bases and the V segment lost 2 bases, leaving 3 bases of the junction unmatched.

This CDR3 is CASSYGGAGTEAFF. CDR3 sequence (DNA): TGTGCCAGCAGTTACGGAGGGGCGGGCACTGAAGCTTTCTTT. V and J are TRBV6-2 or TRBV6-3 and TRBJ1-1; a possible D gene is TRBD1 (5 bases). The germline gives CDR1 MNHEY, CDR2 SVGEGT. CDR3 length: 14 residues. The V gene lost 2 bases and the J gene lost 4 bases, with 11 bases spanning the gap.

The J gene is TRBJ2-7, the V gene TRBV7-6, with a tentative D call TRBD2 (5 bases). CDR3 length: 15 residues. Trimming left V 1 base short and J 7 bases short, with 17 bases between. Germline V CDR1 and CDR2: SGHVS, FNYEAQ. CDR3 sequence: CASSLVPGETGEQYF. The CDR3 DNA reads TGTGCCAGCAGCTTAGTACCTGGGGAGACGGGAGAGCAGTACTTC.

This clonotype was picked up a small number of times. The rearrangement uses TRBV5-4 and TRBJ1-3; 8 nucleotides align to TRBD1. This CDR3 spans 15 amino acids. The germline V gene encodes CDR1 SGHNT and CDR2 YYREEE (reference sequence). V was clipped by 4 bases and J by 0 bases; unmatched bases: 3. CDR3 DNA: TGTGCCAGCAGCGAGGGACAGGCCTCTGGAAACACCATATATTTT. Residues: CASSEGQASGNTIYF.

A few counts support this clonotype. The rearrangement joins TRBV5-1 to TRBJ1-2; D unclear. In germline, CDR1 is SGHRS, CDR2 YFSETQ. The CDR3 is 15 amino acids. Trimming removed 0 bases at V and 0 bases at J, with 9 bases between. This CDR3 is CASSLGRSSNYGYTF. CDR3 nucleotide sequence: TGCGCCAGCAGCTTGGGGCGAAGCTCTAACTATGGCTACACCTTC.

V and J are TRBV27 and TRBJ2-7, with 7 nucleotides matching TRBD2. Germline CDR1 and CDR2: MNHEY and SMNVEV (reference sequence). Trimming took 11 bases from V and 2 from J; bases not matched to a gene: 6. CDR3 length: 12 residues. CDR3 sequence reads: CAGGVSAYEQYF. The CDR3 nucleotides read TGTGCCGGGGGGGTGTCGGCCTACGAGCAGTACTTC.